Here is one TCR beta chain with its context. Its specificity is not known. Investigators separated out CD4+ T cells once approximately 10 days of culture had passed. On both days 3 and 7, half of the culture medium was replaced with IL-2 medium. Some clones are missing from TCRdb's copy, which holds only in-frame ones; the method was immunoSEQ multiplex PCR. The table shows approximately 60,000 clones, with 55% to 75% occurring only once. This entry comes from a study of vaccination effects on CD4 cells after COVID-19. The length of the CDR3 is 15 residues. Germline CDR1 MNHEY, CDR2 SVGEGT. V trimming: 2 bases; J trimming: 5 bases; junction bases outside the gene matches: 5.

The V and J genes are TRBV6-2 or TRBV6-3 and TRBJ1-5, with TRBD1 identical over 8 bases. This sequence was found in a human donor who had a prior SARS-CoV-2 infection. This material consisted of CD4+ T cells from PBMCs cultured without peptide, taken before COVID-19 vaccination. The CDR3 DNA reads TGTGCCAGCAGTTACGACAGGGGAGGCGATCAGCCCCAGCATTTT. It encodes CASSYDRGGDQPQHF.